This T cell receptor beta chain was sequenced for a study of regulatory T cells in long-lasting Graves disease. Overall study findings and caveats: Newly diagnosed disease favored TRBV20-1 and TRBJ2-1 over persistent disease. Sample size, which was small, may have reduced accuracy.

The germline V gene has CDR1 MNHEY and CDR2 SVGEGT. CDR3 length equals 13 residues. V lost 7 bases and J 1 base, leaving 10 bases between the germline ends. Time point defined: persistent/refractory GD, antithyroid drugs over 5 years with positive TRAb. After RNA was extracted from PBMCs, the TCR library was made from it. Patients were enrolled at an endocrinology department in Xi'an, China. TCR beta libraries were built with iRepertoire HTBI primers and Arm-PCR of CDR3 regions. Methods used by the authors: Across all samples, more than 60 TRBV segments and 11 to 15 TRBJ segments were identified. TCRdb re-called the multiplex PCR reads with MiXCR, one entry per CDR3 protein. Here the V and J calls rest on TCRdb's processing, not on the authors' analysis. The data show around 500,000 distinct CDR3 sequences, with more than 20% seen just once and 7.8% held by the top ten. On this clonotype itself: Its target is not known.

This chain uses TRBV6-2 or TRBV6-3 with TRBJ1-1, with no clear D. The receptor's source is a female donor with Graves disease. The sequencing here drew on peripheral blood mononuclear cells (PBMCs), taken when the disease was refractory, from a patient treated with antithyroid drugs. The CDR3 DNA is TGTGCCAGCACCCCGTGGGGGAACACTGAAGCTTTCTTT. Its translation is CASTPWGNTEAFF.